This TCR beta chain was observed in a study of blood T cell repertoires in COVID-19. Study background: COVID-19 samples from acute and convalescent phases originated in the United States, Italy and Spain.

The CDR3 contains 16 residues. V lost 1 base and J lost 0, with 10 bases in between. CDR1 is SGHTA and CDR2 is FQGTGA in the germline V gene. Sequencing used immunoSEQ multiplex PCR; TCRdb keeps in-frame clones, though not all of them. The table includes approximately 150,000 clones, approximately 87% detected once. This clonotype was sampled from a man between 45 and 60 years old who had recovered from COVID-19. The genes are TRBV7-3 and TRBJ2-1; maybe TRBD2 (5 bases). Sequenced input: peripheral blood. The CDR3 spells CASSLIPGSSYNEQFF. The CDR3 coding sequence is TGTGCCAGCAGCTTAATTCCGGGAAGCTCCTACAATGAGCAGTTCTTC.